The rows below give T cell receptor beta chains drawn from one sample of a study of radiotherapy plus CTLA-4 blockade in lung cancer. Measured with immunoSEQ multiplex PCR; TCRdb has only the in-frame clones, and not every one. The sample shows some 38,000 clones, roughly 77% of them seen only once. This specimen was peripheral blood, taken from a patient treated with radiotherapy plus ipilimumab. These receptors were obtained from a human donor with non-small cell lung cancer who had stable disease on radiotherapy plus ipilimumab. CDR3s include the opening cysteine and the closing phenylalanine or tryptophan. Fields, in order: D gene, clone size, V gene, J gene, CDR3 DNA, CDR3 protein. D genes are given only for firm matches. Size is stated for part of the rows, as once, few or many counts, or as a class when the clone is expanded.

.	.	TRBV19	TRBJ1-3	TGTGCCAGTAGACCTGACAGAAACCCCGGACGGACCATATATTTT	CASRPDRNPGRTIYF
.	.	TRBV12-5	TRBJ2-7	TGTGCTAGTGGTTTAGGTCGGAGGGGCTACGAGCAGTACTTC	CASGLGRRGYEQYF
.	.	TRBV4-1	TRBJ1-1	TGCGCCAGCAGCCAAGGCTCCATGAACACTGAAGCTTTCTTT	CASSQGSMNTEAFF
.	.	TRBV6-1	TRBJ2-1	TGTGCCAGCAGCCCTGATTTTGGCGGAGGGGGTGAGCAGTTCTTC	CASSPDFGGGGEQFF
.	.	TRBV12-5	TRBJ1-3	TGTGCTAGTGGTTTGTACCGGGACATCAGAAACACCATATATTTT	CASGLYRDIRNTIYF
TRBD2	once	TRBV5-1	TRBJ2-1	TGCGCCAGCGCGGGCGGGGGGTCAGGCAATGAGCAGTTCTTC	CASAGGGSGNEQFF
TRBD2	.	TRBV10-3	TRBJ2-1	TGTGCCATCAGTGAGTCGGAGGGAGGGATTCAGTTCTTC	CAISESEGGIQFF
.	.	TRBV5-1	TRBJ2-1	TGCGCCAGCAACCTTCTCCGACCGCCGCTTTCCTACAATGAGCAGTTCTTC	CASNLLRPPLSYNEQFF
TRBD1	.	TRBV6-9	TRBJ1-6	TGTGCCAGCAGACCGGGGGCGGGACAGAATAATTCACCCCTCCACTTT	CASRPGAGQNNSPLHF
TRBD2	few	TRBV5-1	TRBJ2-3	TGCGCCAGCAGCTTGGAGCGGGGGGGGCAGGATACGCAGTATTTT	CASSLERGGQDTQYF
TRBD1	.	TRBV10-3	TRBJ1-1	TGTGCCATCAGCGGACAGGCCCGTGAAGCTTTCTTT	CAISGQAREAFF
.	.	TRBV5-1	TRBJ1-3	TGCGCCAGCAGCTTGTCTCGGGCCGCAGGCTCTGGAAACACCATATATTTT	CASSLSRAAGSGNTIYF
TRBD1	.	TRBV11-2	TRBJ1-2	TGTGCCAGCAGCTTCTTTTCCGGACAGGGAGGCGATGGCTACACCTTC	CASSFFSGQGGDGYTF
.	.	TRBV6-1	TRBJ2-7	TGTGCCAGCAGTTCCCCAGGGATCGGGCTCTACGAGCAGTACTTC	CASSSPGIGLYEQYF
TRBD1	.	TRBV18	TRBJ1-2	TGTGCCAGCTCACCCGCGGGACAGGGGAACGGCTACACCTTC	CASSPAGQGNGYTF
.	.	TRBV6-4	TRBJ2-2	TGTGCCAGCAGTGAAAGGTTTTCCCCGAGCACCGGGGAGCTGTTTTTT	CASSERFSPSTGELFF
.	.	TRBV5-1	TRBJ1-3	TGCGCCAGCACCCGGGACACCAGTGGAAACACCATATATTTT	CASTRDTSGNTIYF
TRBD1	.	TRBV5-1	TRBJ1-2	TGCGCCAGCAGCCCCATGGGGGACAGGGGGCTTGGCTATGGCTACACCTTC	CASSPMGDRGLGYGYTF
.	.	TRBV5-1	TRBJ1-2	TGCGCCAGCAGCTTGGTCGAGTTGGGGGCGGATGGCTACACCTTC	CASSLVELGADGYTF
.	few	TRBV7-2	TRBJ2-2	TGTGCCAGCAGCAACGCTTTGGGCGGGGAGCTGTTTTTT	CASSNALGGELFF
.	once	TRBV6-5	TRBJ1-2	TGTGCCAGCAGTCGGGCCACTAACTATGGCTACACCTTC	CASSRATNYGYTF
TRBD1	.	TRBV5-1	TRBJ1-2	TGCGCCAGCAGCTTAACCGGGACAGGAAACTATGGCTACACCTTC	CASSLTGTGNYGYTF
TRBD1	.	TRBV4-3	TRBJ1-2	TGCGCCAGCAGCCAAGGGACAGGGAGCTATGGCTACACCTTC	CASSQGTGSYGYTF
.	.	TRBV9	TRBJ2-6	TGTGCCAGCAGCGTCAGTGGAACCGGGGCCAACGTCCTGACTTTC	CASSVSGTGANVLTF
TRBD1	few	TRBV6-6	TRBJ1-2	TGTGCCAGCAGGGGACAGGCGTACTATGGCTACACCTTC	CASRGQAYYGYTF
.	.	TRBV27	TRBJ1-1	TGTGCCAGCAGTTTATCATTGCAGGGTTTCACTGAAGCTTTCTTT	CASSLSLQGFTEAFF
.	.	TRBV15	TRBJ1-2	TGTGCCACCAGCAGAGATCTCAGGGCGGGCTACACCTTC	CATSRDLRAGYTF
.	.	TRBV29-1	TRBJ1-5	TGCAGCGTTGTAGAGGGGAATCAGCCCCAGCATTTT	CSVVEGNQPQHF
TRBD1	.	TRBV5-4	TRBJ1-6	TGTGCCAGCAGTAGACAGGGTTTTAATTCACCCCTCCACTTT	CASSRQGFNSPLHF
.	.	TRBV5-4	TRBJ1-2	TGTGCCAGCAGGTCCCGAAGGGGAGAGAAAGGCTACACCTTC	CASRSRRGEKGYTF
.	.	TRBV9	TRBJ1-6	TGTGCCAGCAGCGTAGAGCCAGAAAATTCACCCCTCCACTTT	CASSVEPENSPLHF
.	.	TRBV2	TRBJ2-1	TGTGCCAGCAGTGATCCTATAAGGGGGGCCGGTAATGAGCAGTTCTTC	CASSDPIRGAGNEQFF
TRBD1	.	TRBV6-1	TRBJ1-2	TGTGCCAGCAGCGCGACAGGGTTGGACTATGGCTACACCTTC	CASSATGLDYGYTF
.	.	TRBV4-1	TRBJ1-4	TGCGCCAGCGGCCAAGAAGTGTGGTCGCAGTTTAATGAAAAACTGTTTTTT	CASGQEVWSQFNEKLFF
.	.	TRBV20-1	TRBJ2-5	TGCAGTGCTAGGCCCCAAGAGACCCAGTACTTC	CSARPQETQYF
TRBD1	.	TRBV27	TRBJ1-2	TGTGCCAGCAGTTTATTTTCCGACAGGGGGGATGGCTACACCTTC	CASSLFSDRGDGYTF